The 25 T cell receptor beta chains given below trace back to one sample, sequenced in a study of cytomegalovirus exposure and HLA in healthy donors. Generated by immunoSEQ multiplex PCR, the TCRdb table keeps only in-frame clones and is missing some. The table lists around 56,000 clones, approximately 92% of them singletons, with more than 14% in the top ten. Specimen: PBMCs. The source of these receptors is a woman aged 18-35 years in good health and CMV-seronegative.

The rearrangement links TRBV19 to TRBJ2-2; D is perhaps TRBD1 (6 bases). Trimming pared 9 bases from V and 1 base from J, leaving 12 bases between. Germline V gene sequence: CDR1 LNHDA, CDR2 SQIVND (reference sequence). This CDR3 spans 14 amino acids. The CDR3 nucleotides read TGTGCCAGCCGAAGGACAGTGAACACCGGGGAGCTGTTTTTT. It encodes CASRRTVNTGELFF.

The V call is TRBV30, the J call TRBJ1-2; no clear D. Trimming shortened V by 0 bases and J by 8 bases, and 7 bases separated the two germline ends. Germline V gene data show CDR1 as GTSNPN and CDR2 as SVGIG (reference sequence). This CDR3 spans 11 amino acids. The CDR3 nucleotides are TGTGCCTGGAGTGTAGAGGAGGGCTACACCTTC. This translates into CAWSVEEGYTF. The full variable domain, rest sourced from reference TRBV30 and TRBJ1-2, is SQTIHQWPATLVQPVGSPLSLECTVEGTSNPNLYWYRQAAGRGLQLLFYSVGIGQISSEVPQNLSASRPQDRQFILSSKKLLLSDSGFYLCAWSVEEGYTFGSGTRLTVV.

CDR3 DNA sequence: TGTGCCAGTAGGGCCGGGACAGGCAGGGCCTACGAGCAGTACTTC. This gives the protein CASRAGTGRAYEQYF. This rearrangement joins TRBV19 to TRBJ2-7; 8 bases map to TRBD1. CDR1 is LNHDA, CDR2 SQIVND, per germline (reference sequence). V lost 6 bases to trimming and J lost 2 bases; unmatched junction nucleotides: 9. The CDR3 consists of 15 residues.

This rearrangement joins TRBV5-4 to TRBJ1-6; 10 nucleotides match TRBD1. V was clipped by 4 bases and J by 8 bases; unmatched bases: 3. This CDR3 is 14 amino acids long. Germline lookup yields CDR1 SGHNT and CDR2 YYREEE (reference sequence). CDR3 amino acids: CASSPGQGHSPLHF. The DNA for the CDR3 is TGTGCCAGCAGCCCGGGACAGGGGCATTCACCCCTCCACTTT.

The rearrangement joins TRBV7-2 to TRBJ1-1; D gene unclear. The V end was cut by 5 bases, the J end by 1 base, with 8 bases between. The CDR3 has 13 amino acids. Germline CDR1 is SGHTA and CDR2 is FQGNSA. Here the CDR3 reads CASSVTSNTEAFF. CDR3 sequence (DNA): TGTGCCAGCAGCGTCACTTCGAACACTGAAGCTTTCTTT. Complete variable domain (other parts from reference TRBV7-2 and TRBJ1-1): GAGVSQSPSNKVTEKGKDVELRCDPISGHTALYWYRQSLGQGLEFLIYFQGNSAPDKSGLPSDRFSAERTGGSVSTLTIQRTQQEDSAVYLCASSVTSNTEAFFGQGTRLTVV.

This clone was seen a single time. The chain recombines TRBV6-1 with TRBJ1-5; TRBD1 matches at 8 bases. Germline CDR1 and CDR2: MNHNS and SASEGT. The CDR3 totals 20 residues. V lost 2 bases, J lost 2 bases, and 17 bases stayed unmatched. The CDR3 reads CASSELGRGLRVGGNQPQHF. For the CDR3, the DNA is TGTGCCAGCAGTGAACTGGGCAGGGGGCTCCGTGTTGGTGGCAATCAGCCCCAGCATTTT.

The rearrangement links TRBV10-1 to TRBJ2-7; TRBD1 matches 11 bases. V lost 5 bases to trimming and J lost 5 bases; unmatched junction nucleotides: 8. This CDR3 spans 15 amino acids. From germline, CDR1 is WNHNN and CDR2 SYGVQD (reference sequence). The CDR3 here is CASSPMGQGVHEQYF. CDR3 nucleotides: TGCGCCAGCAGTCCAATGGGACAGGGGGTCCACGAGCAGTACTTC.

The V and J genes are TRBV28 and TRBJ1-2; D uncertain. This CDR3 has 14 residues. Per the germline V gene, CDR1 is MDHEN and CDR2 is SYDVKM. The V and J ends lost 3 bases and 5 bases respectively, with 13 bases between them. This CDR3 reads CASSFIGVGYGYTF. The CDR3, as DNA: TGTGCCAGCAGTTTCATCGGGGTGGGGTATGGCTACACCTTC.

This chain links TRBV4-2 with TRBJ2-6, with 8 bases matching TRBD1. V shed 2 bases, J shed 1 base, and the junction held 10 bases outside the gene matches. CDR1 and CDR2 from the germline V gene are LGHNA and YNFKEQ. The CDR3 is 19 amino acids. In nucleotides, the CDR3 is TGTGCCAGCAGCCAAAGTCAGCAGGGGGCGTCTTCTGGGGCCAACGTCCTGACTTTC. Translating gives CASSQSQQGASSGANVLTF.

As for this clone: Sequence at one end of the junction differs from germline and may be a read error. CDR3 residues: CASSFYLAGSSEQYF. The CDR3 DNA reads TGTGCCAGCAGCTTTTACCTAGCGGGGTCCTCCGAGCAGTACTTC. The rearrangement links TRBV7-2 to TRBJ2-7; 9 bases fit TRBD2. The CDR3 sequence is 15 residues long. Germline CDR1 is SGHTA and CDR2 is FQGNSA.

The CDR3 DNA reads TGTGCCAGCAGCACCCAGGGTACCGGGGAGCTGTTTTTT. Translated, it gives CASSTQGTGELFF. The V call is TRBV7-8, the J call TRBJ2-2, with D maybe TRBD1 (5 bases). The V gene's germline CDR1 is SGHVS and CDR2 FQNEAQ. The CDR3 extends over 13 amino acids. The V gene lost 5 bases and the J gene lost 5 bases, with 9 bases spanning the gap.

The gene calls are TRBV11-2 and TRBJ1-1, with 7 bases identical to TRBD1. This CDR3 spans 14 amino acids. CDR1 and CDR2 (germline): SGHAT, FQNNGV. V was clipped by 4 bases and J by 7 bases; unmatched bases: 9. For the CDR3, the DNA is TGTGCCAGCAGCTCAAACGGGGGACAGTTTGAAGCTTTCTTT. This translates into CASSSNGGQFEAFF.

This chain joins TRBV2 and TRBJ2-7; D may be TRBD1 (5 bases). In germline, CDR1 is SNHLY, CDR2 FYNNEI. The CDR3 covers 15 residues. V lost 0 bases, J lost 4 bases, and 13 bases lay in between. CDR3 nucleotide sequence: TGTGCCAGCAGTGAAGCAGGTGGCAGGGTTTACGAGCAGTACTTC. Amino acid sequence: CASSEAGGRVYEQYF. Supplemented by reference TRBV2 and TRBJ2-7, the full variable domain reads EPEVTQTPSHQVTQMGQEVILRCVPISNHLYFYWYRQILGQKVEFLVSFYNNEISEKSEIFDDQFSVERPDGSNFTLKIRSTKLEDSAMYFCASSEAGGRVYEQYFGPGTRLTVT.

CDR3: CASSYGGLDNEQFF. The DNA for the CDR3 is TGTGCCAGCAGTTATGGAGGACTAGACAATGAGCAGTTCTTC. This sequence joins TRBV6-5 and TRBJ2-1, with TRBD2 identical over 7 bases. V was clipped by 3 bases and J by 5 bases; unmatched bases: 4. Per germline, CDR1 MNHEY and CDR2 SVGAGI. The CDR3 length is 14 residues.

The chain couples TRBV13 to TRBJ2-5; 15 bases line up with TRBD2. CDR3 length: 16 residues. Germline CDR1 PRHDT, CDR2 FYEKMQ (reference sequence). V lost 4 bases and J lost 5; bases outside the gene matches: 5. CDR3 sequence reads: CASSWGLAGGRETQYF. The CDR3 DNA follows: TGTGCCAGCAGCTGGGGACTAGCGGGGGGTCGGGAGACCCAGTACTTC.

This clone was observed a handful of times. V gene TRBV5-4 combines with J gene TRBJ1-3, with D uncertain. CDR1 and CDR2 (germline): SGHNT, YYREEE (reference sequence). The germline V and J ends were trimmed by 1 base and 0 bases, with 14 bases remaining between them. This CDR3 is built from 17 residues. The DNA of the CDR3 is TGTGCCAGCAGCTTGTTTGGGCCTATTAGCTCTGGAAACACCATATATTTT. Translated, it gives CASSLFGPISSGNTIYF.

The chain employs TRBV5-4 and TRBJ1-4; a possible D gene is TRBD1 (6 bases). This CDR3 has 15 residues. From germline, CDR1 is SGHNT and CDR2 YYREEE (reference sequence). Deletions cut 0 bases from V and 7 bases from J, with 13 bases between. For the CDR3, the DNA is TGTGCCAGCAGCTTGGGAGGGGGTGTTGGTGAAAAACTGTTTTTT. Translation: CASSLGGGVGEKLFF.

The DNA for the CDR3 is TGTGCCAGCAGTTTCACCGGGTATCCCTACGAGCAGTACTTC. It codes for CASSFTGYPYEQYF. This chain uses TRBV28 with TRBJ2-7, with unresolved D. V lost 3 bases and J 2 bases, leaving 11 bases between the germline ends. Germline V lookup: CDR1 MDHEN, CDR2 SYDVKM. The CDR3 sequence is 14 residues long.

This chain joins TRBV7-3 and TRBJ2-2; D gene ambiguous. CDR1 is SGHTA, CDR2 FQGTGA, per germline. The CDR3 runs 12 residues. Between the trimmed V and J ends, which lost 5 bases and 5 bases, there was a span of 6 bases. The CDR3 DNA follows: TGTGCCAGCAGCCCCAATACCGGGGAGCTGTTTTTT. Its protein is CASSPNTGELFF.

The chain has TRBV7-3 and TRBJ2-3; D is possibly TRBD2 (6 bases). The CDR3 covers 15 residues. V lost 3 bases to trimming and J lost 6 bases, with 16 bases between them. Germline CDR1 is SGHTA and CDR2 is FQGTGA. The DNA for the CDR3 is TGTGCCAGCAGCTTGATCGGGGGTCCCAAGGATACGCAGTATTTT. The encoded protein is CASSLIGGPKDTQYF.

This rearrangement joins TRBV9 to TRBJ2-7; TRBD1 agrees at 9 bases. CDR3 length: 17 residues. Germline V CDR1 and CDR2: SGDLS, YYNGEE. V lost 0 bases and J lost 5; bases outside the gene matches: 12. CDR3: CASSVGGAGTGRNEQYF. CDR3 DNA: TGTGCCAGCAGCGTAGGGGGGGCCGGGACAGGGAGGAACGAGCAGTACTTC.

The genes are TRBV7-3 and TRBJ2-7; TRBD2 matches 11 bases. The CDR3 sequence is 15 residues long. Looked up from germline, CDR1 is SGHTA and CDR2 is FQGTGA. V was clipped by 5 bases and J by 5 bases; unmatched bases: 8. The CDR3 reads CASSVRLAGLNEQYF. CDR3 DNA sequence: TGTGCCAGCAGCGTACGACTAGCGGGATTAAACGAGCAGTACTTC.

This sequence joins TRBV7-8 and TRBJ2-2; TRBD2 matches 12 bases. The trim removed 2 bases at V and 4 bases at J, leaving 11 bases unmatched. The CDR3 extends over 19 amino acids. From germline, CDR1 is SGHVS and CDR2 FQNEAQ. In DNA, the CDR3 is TGTGCCAGCAGCTTAAAAACTAGCGGGAGGTCCGGAGGCACCGGGGAGCTGTTTTTT. Amino acids: CASSLKTSGRSGGTGELFF.

The chain is built from TRBV29-1 and TRBJ1-2; 8 nucleotides match TRBD1. CDR3 length equals 15 residues. The V segment lost 6 bases and the J segment 0 bases; nucleotides outside the gene matches: 9. Germline assignment: CDR1 SQVTM and CDR2 ANQGSEA. CDR3 protein: CSVAFPGQANYGYTF. In DNA form, the CDR3 reads TGCAGCGTGGCCTTTCCGGGACAGGCTAACTATGGCTACACCTTC.

The V gene is TRBV2, the J gene TRBJ2-5, with D possibly matching TRBD2 (6 bases). The CDR3 is made up of 15 amino acids. CDR1 and CDR2 (germline): SNHLY, FYNNEI. V was trimmed by 5 bases and J by 1 base, leaving 14 bases between them. The CDR3 DNA reads as TGTGCCAGCAGTCGGACTACTCGATTCCAAGAGACCCAGTACTTC. Its translation is CASSRTTRFQETQYF.